Described below is a single TCR beta chain sequence and its context. The data derive from a study of T-cell reconstitution after alpha-beta-depleted transplantation in children. The TCRbeta library was prepared with unique molecular identifiers. TCRdb fed the PCR reads into MiXCR, producing one record per CDR3 protein. The sample lists some 490,000 distinct CDR3 sequences, under 15% occurring once. This receptor was identified in a human donor who donated a stem cell graft to a child with combined immunodeficiency. This specimen consisted of PBMCs from the stem cell graft donor, obtained from the stem cell graft.

Here the CDR3 DNA reads TGCAGCGTTGATAATGGCCGGGACTACGAGCAGTACTTC. Protein sequence: CSVDNGRDYEQYF. This chain connects TRBV29-1 to TRBJ2-7; a weak D match, TRBD2 (5 bases). V was trimmed by 3 bases and J by 3 bases, leaving 12 bases between them. Germline CDR1 reads SQVTM; CDR2 reads ANQGSEA. The CDR3 loop spans 13 amino acids.